This TCR beta chain was sequenced during a study of blood T cell repertoires in COVID-19. About the research overall: The samples span acute and convalescent COVID-19 from the United States, Italy and Spain. Sources were T cells, B-cell-depleted T cells, or PBMCs; the material itself was cDNA or gDNA.

Authors' processing steps: The assay estimated nucleated cells by amplifying reference gene primers. Libraries were prepared by immunoSEQ multiplex PCR; TCRdb keeps only in-frame clonotypes and omits some of them. The V and J calls and the clone size are those of that table, but D and trimming were determined from the DNA. The repertoire holds roughly 80,000 clones, 80% to 90% seen once, with 15% to 20% in the top ten. The germline CDR1 and CDR2 sequences are SNHLY and FYNNEI. The CDR3 runs 13 residues. V gave up 7 bases and J gave up 6 bases; unmatched junction bases: 7. Sequenced: peripheral blood. The chain joins TRBV2 to TRBJ1-2, with TRBD1 identical over 8 bases. The sequence derives from a woman aged 55-70 years with acute or convalescent COVID-19. CDR3 sequence (DNA): TGTGCCAGCAACGGACAGGGCTATAATGGCTACACCTTC. The encoded protein is CASNGQGYNGYTF.